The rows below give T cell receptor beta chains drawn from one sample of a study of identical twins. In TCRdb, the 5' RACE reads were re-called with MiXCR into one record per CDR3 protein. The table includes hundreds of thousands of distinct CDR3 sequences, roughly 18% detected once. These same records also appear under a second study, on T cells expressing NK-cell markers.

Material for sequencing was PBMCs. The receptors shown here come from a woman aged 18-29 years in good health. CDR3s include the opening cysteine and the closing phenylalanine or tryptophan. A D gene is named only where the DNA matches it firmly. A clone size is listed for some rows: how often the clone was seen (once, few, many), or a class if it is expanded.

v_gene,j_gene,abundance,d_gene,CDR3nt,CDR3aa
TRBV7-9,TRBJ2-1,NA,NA,TGTGCCAGCAGCTTATCGGTTCTCCTGGTCAATGAGCAGTTCTTC,CASSLSVLLVNEQFF
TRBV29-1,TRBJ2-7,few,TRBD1,TGCAGCGTATATGTTAGGGGGCGCAGGCACGAGCAGTACTTC,CSVYVRGRRHEQYF
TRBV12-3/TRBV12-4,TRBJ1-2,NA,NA,TGTGCCAGCAGTTTCGCCCCCGGGGGGAGTTACACCTTC,CASSFAPGGSYTF
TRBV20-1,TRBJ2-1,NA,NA,TGCAGTGCTAGCGTGCCGGGAGAAGGAAATGAGCAGTTCTTC,CSASVPGEGNEQFF
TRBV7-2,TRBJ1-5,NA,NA,TGTGCCACAGGGGACGGCAATCAGCCCCAGCATTTT,CATGDGNQPQHF
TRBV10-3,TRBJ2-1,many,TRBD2,TGTGCCATCAGTGAGTCGCGGGAGGGTTATGAGCAGTTCTTC,CAISESREGYEQFF
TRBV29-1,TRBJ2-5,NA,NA,TGCAGCGGGAGATGGGGGAAGACCCAGTACTTC,CSGRWGKTQYF
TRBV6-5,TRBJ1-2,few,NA,TGTGCCAGCAGTTACGGACAGAAATACTATGGCTACACCTTC,CASSYGQKYYGYTF
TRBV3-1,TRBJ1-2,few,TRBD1,TGTGCCAGCAGATACCGGGACAGGGAGTATGGCTACACCTTC,CASRYRDREYGYTF
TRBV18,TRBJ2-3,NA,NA,TGTGCCAGCTCACCGGCGGGTCGCACAGATACGCAGTATTTT,CASSPAGRTDTQYF
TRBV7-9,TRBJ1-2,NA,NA,TGTGCCAGCAGCACACAGGGTAACTATGGCTACACCTTC,CASSTQGNYGYTF
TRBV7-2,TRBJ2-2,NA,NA,TGTGCCAGCAGCTACGTTACAATGGCCGGGGAGCTGTTTTTT,CASSYVTMAGELFF
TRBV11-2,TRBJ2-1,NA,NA,TGTGCCAGCAACCCCATTGATGAGCAGTTCTTC,CASNPIDEQFF
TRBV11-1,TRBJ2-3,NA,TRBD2,TGTGCCAGCAGCTTGCGGGGGGCCGCAGATACGCAGTATTTT,CASSLRGAADTQYF
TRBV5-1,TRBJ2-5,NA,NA,TGCGCCAGCAGCTTAGCGGAATTCGTGGGAGAGACCCAGTACTTC,CASSLAEFVGETQYF
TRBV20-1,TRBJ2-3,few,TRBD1,TGCAGTGCCCCCGGGACAGGGAACACAGATACGCAGTATTTT,CSAPGTGNTDTQYF
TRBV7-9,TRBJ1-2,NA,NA,TGTGCCAGCAGCTTACGACAGGCCAGGGACTATGGCTACACCTTC,CASSLRQARDYGYTF